The 26 T cell receptor beta chains below all came from one sample that was sequenced in a study of identical twins. From the 5' RACE reads, TCRdb called clonotypes with MiXCR, one entry per CDR3 protein. The table lists 250,000 or so distinct CDR3 sequences, about 8.5% of them singletons. Separately, the same data were catalogued under a study of yellow fever vaccine responses in identical twins.

Material: CD8+ T cells sorted from blood. The receptors were gathered from a woman aged 18 to 35 in good health.

At least ten counts were recorded for this clonotype. The chain carries TRBV12-3 or TRBV12-4 and TRBJ2-1; no reliable D call. Trimming removed 4 bases at V and 10 bases at J, with 14 bases between. The CDR3 extends over 13 amino acids. The CDR3 DNA reads TGTGCCAGCAGTTCCGGCGGTCCCGGGGAGCAGTTCTTC. As protein: CASSSGGPGEQFF.

This clonotype was seen ten or more times. The genes are TRBV20-1 and TRBJ2-1; perhaps TRBD1 as D (6 bases). Germline V gene lookup returns CDR1 DFQATT and CDR2 SNEGSKA (reference sequence). This CDR3 contains 14 residues. Trimming stripped 6 bases from V and 6 bases from J, with 18 bases between. The CDR3 coding sequence is TGCAGTGCCAACAGGGAAAAAGGGCTCAATGAGCAGTTCTTC. It codes for CSANREKGLNEQFF.

A note on this clonotype: One end of the junction is discordant with germline, which a read error may explain. The V call is TRBV7-7, the J call TRBJ2-7; D perhaps matches TRBD2 (6 bases). The CDR3 covers 14 residues. Germline V gene data show CDR1 as SSHAT and CDR2 as FNYEAQ (reference sequence). This chain's CDR3 is CASSSRRDSYEQYF. The CDR3 DNA reads as TGTGCTAGCAGCTCCAGGAGGGACTCCTACGAGCAGTACTTC.

This clonotype was seen more than once but under ten times. The chain employs TRBV7-2 and TRBJ2-7, with 8 bases aligning to TRBD1. The CDR3 is 16 residues long. The junction had 9 bases not matched to a gene; V was cut back by 4 bases and J by 1 base. Looked up from germline, CDR1 is SGHTA and CDR2 is FQGNSA. The CDR3 spells CASSSPTGEISYEQYF. The CDR3 coding sequence is TGTGCCAGCAGCTCACCGACAGGGGAAATTTCCTACGAGCAGTACTTC.

This clonotype has just a few counts. V usage is TRBV5-1 and J usage is TRBJ2-3, with D perhaps matching TRBD2 (5 bases). V was trimmed by 1 base and J by 0 bases, leaving 12 bases between them. This CDR3 has 16 amino acids. Germline V CDR1 and CDR2: SGHRS, YFSETQ. The CDR3 coding sequence is TGCGCCAGCAGCTTGTTTGGGTCGGGGAGCACAGATACGCAGTATTTT. It is translated as CASSLFGSGSTDTQYF.

In its sample, this clonotype was seen a few times. The rearrangement joins TRBV11-2 to TRBJ2-7; D is undetermined. Germline loops: CDR1 SGHAT, CDR2 FQNNGV. Trimming took 3 bases from V and 3 from J, leaving 6 bases between them. CDR3 length equals 12 residues. CDR3 DNA: TGTGCCAGCAGCTTTAACCACTACGAGCAGTACTTC. Encoded protein: CASSFNHYEQYF.

This clonotype was seen only a few times. The rearrangement links TRBV6-5 to TRBJ1-3; tentative D call: TRBD1 (6 bases). The CDR3 extends over 15 amino acids. The V and J ends lost 0 bases and 3 bases respectively, with 9 bases between them. Germline assignment: CDR1 MNHEY and CDR2 SVGAGI. For the CDR3, the DNA is TGTGCCAGCAGTTACTCCCGGGGGCTTGGAAACACCATATATTTT. Encoded protein: CASSYSRGLGNTIYF.

A few counts support this clonotype. The chain couples TRBV5-1 to TRBJ2-7; TRBD1 matches at 9 bases. J was trimmed by 2 bases and V by 4 bases; bases with no gene match: 4. Germline CDR1 reads SGHRS; CDR2 reads YFSETQ. The CDR3 sequence is 14 residues long. The CDR3 loop is CASSAGQGPYEQYF. The CDR3 bases are TGCGCCAGCAGCGCGGGACAGGGCCCCTACGAGCAGTACTTC.

This clonotype appeared many times. The CDR3 nucleotides read TGCAGTGTTGGGACAACTAGCGGGCGGACAGATACGCAGTATTTT. Its protein product is CSVGTTSGRTDTQYF. V usage is TRBV20-1 and J usage is TRBJ2-3, with 9 bases that match TRBD2. Germline CDR1 reads DFQATT; CDR2 reads SNEGSKA (reference sequence). The ends lost 7 bases at V and 3 bases at J; junction bases unmatched: 11. This CDR3 contains 15 residues.

The gene calls are TRBV10-3 and TRBJ2-7, with D uncertain. V lost 4 bases, J lost 4 bases, and 14 bases lay in between. The CDR3 is 14 amino acids. Germline assignment: CDR1 ENHRY and CDR2 SYGVKD. The CDR3 region has the DNA TGTGCCATCAGTGCGGGTTCCCAGTTTTACGAGCAGTACTTC. It yields the protein CAISAGSQFYEQYF.

CDR3 sequence reads: CSARRGTQETQYF. DNA for the CDR3: TGCAGTGCTAGAAGAGGGACCCAAGAGACCCAGTACTTC. The chain recombines TRBV20-1 with TRBJ2-5; D tentatively fits TRBD1 or TRBD2 (5 bases each). The CDR3 sequence is 13 residues long. CDR1 is DFQATT, CDR2 SNEGSKA, per germline (reference sequence). With 2 bases removed from V and 1 base from J, the gap between germline ends came to 8 bases.

The gene calls are TRBV29-1 and TRBJ2-7; 9 positions agree with TRBD2. After removal of 7 bases from V and 1 base from J, the junction contained 11 bases not matched to a gene. The length of the CDR3 is 15 residues. Germline loops: CDR1 SQVTM, CDR2 ANQGSEA. The CDR3 spells CSAMLLAGASYEQYF. DNA for the CDR3: TGCAGCGCCATGTTATTAGCGGGGGCTTCCTACGAGCAGTACTTC.

This clonotype was recorded many times. The chain has TRBV7-9 and TRBJ2-7; TRBD1 aligns across 10 bases. Germline V gene data show CDR1 as SEHNR and CDR2 as FQNEAQ (reference sequence). Trimming cost V 7 bases and J 2 bases; bases outside gene matches: 5. The CDR3 runs 14 residues. The CDR3 region is CASNGDRGPYEQYF. The CDR3 DNA reads TGTGCCAGCAACGGAGACAGGGGGCCCTACGAGCAGTACTTC. The entire variable domain, with the rest obtained from reference TRBV7-9 and TRBJ2-7, is as follows: DTGVSQNPRHKITKRGQNVTFRCDPISEHNRLYWYRQTLGQGPEFLTYFQNEAQLEKSRLLSDRFSAERPKGSFSTLEIQRTEQGDSAMYLCASNGDRGPYEQYFGPGTRLTVT.

This clonotype was counted at least ten times. The rearrangement links TRBV6-1 to TRBJ1-2; 8 nucleotides agree with TRBD1. This CDR3 has 14 amino acids. Germline lookup yields CDR1 MNHNS and CDR2 SASEGT. Losses at the gene ends were 3 bases for V and 3 bases for J; bases not matched to a gene: 3. The CDR3 DNA reads as TGTGCCAGCAGTGATGGACAGGGTGACTATGGCTACACCTTC. This gives the protein CASSDGQGDYGYTF.

The sample holds a few counts of this clonotype. The chain has TRBV4-2 and TRBJ2-7, with 7 positions matching TRBD1. J gave up 3 bases and V 8 bases, and 7 bases lay outside the gene matches. This CDR3 has 13 amino acids. Germline CDR1 LGHNA, CDR2 YNFKEQ. The CDR3: CASGDRDGYEQYF. The CDR3 DNA reads as TGTGCCAGCGGCGACAGGGATGGCTACGAGCAGTACTTC.

The chain joins TRBV29-1 to TRBJ2-7; TRBD1 matches 7 bases. The CDR3 consists of 17 residues. Per germline, CDR1 SQVTM and CDR2 ANQGSEA. V shed 4 bases, J shed 2 bases, and the junction held 17 bases outside the gene matches. CDR3 residues: CSVVYRGPTAWAYEQYF. The CDR3 DNA sequence: TGCAGCGTTGTGTACAGGGGTCCCACGGCCTGGGCCTACGAGCAGTACTTC.

This clonotype was recorded a few times. V gene TRBV5-6 combines with J gene TRBJ1-6, with 7 bases matching TRBD1. After removal of 2 bases from V and 10 bases from J, the junction contained 6 bases not matched to a gene. Per the germline V gene, CDR1 is SGHDT and CDR2 is YYEEEE. This CDR3 has 14 residues. The CDR3 reads CASSFGQGGSPLHF. CDR3 coding DNA: TGTGCCAGCAGCTTTGGTCAGGGGGGCTCACCCCTCCACTTT.

This clonotype has just a few counts. The chain links TRBV4-1 to TRBJ2-1; 7 bases are shared with TRBD2. This CDR3 comprises 16 residues. V gave up 2 bases and J gave up 0 bases; unmatched junction bases: 4. Germline assignment: CDR1 MGHRA and CDR2 YSYEKL. The CDR3 here is CASSQPGGYSYNEQFF. CDR3 in DNA: TGCGCCAGCAGCCAACCGGGGGGATACTCCTACAATGAGCAGTTCTTC.

This chain connects TRBV5-1 to TRBJ2-6; 10 bases align to TRBD2. With V trimmed by 2 bases and J by 4 bases, 6 bases remained unmatched. CDR1 is SGHRS, CDR2 YFSETQ, per germline. The CDR3 has 17 residues. The CDR3 DNA reads TGCGCCAGCAGCTTTGAGGGACTAGCGACCGGGGCCAACGTCCTGACTTTC. It yields the protein CASSFEGLATGANVLTF. The full variable domain, rest sourced from reference TRBV5-1 and TRBJ2-6, is KAGVTQTPRYLIKTRGQQVTLSCSPISGHRSVSWYQQTPGQGLQFLFEYFSETQRNKGNFPGRFSGRQFSNSRSEMNVSTLELGDSALYLCASSFEGLATGANVLTFGAGSRLTVL.

The chain links TRBV6-1 to TRBJ1-1; D gene ambiguous. This CDR3 is 14 amino acids long. Trimming took 2 bases from V and 2 from J, leaving 9 bases between them. Looked up from germline, CDR1 is MNHNS and CDR2 is SASEGT. The DNA of the CDR3 is TGTGCCAGCAGTGAACGGGGATTAAACACTGAAGCTTTCTTT. Translation: CASSERGLNTEAFF.

This clonotype was seen ten or more times. V is TRBV4-3 and J is TRBJ1-1; D call uncertain. V was clipped by 0 bases and J by 1 base, with 9 bases between them. The CDR3 length is 15 residues. Germline lookup yields CDR1 LGHNA and CDR2 YSLEER. CDR3 DNA sequence: TGCGCCAGCAGCCAAGATTGGGCAACGAACACTGAAGCTTTCTTT. Translation: CASSQDWATNTEAFF.

This clonotype was seen at least ten times. This chain connects TRBV29-1 to TRBJ1-1; no firm D call. The CDR3 sequence is 12 residues long. The V end lost 3 bases, the J end lost 4 bases, and 9 bases lay between the germline ends. Germline lookup yields CDR1 SQVTM and CDR2 ANQGSEA. CDR3 residues: CSVEEKSTEAFF. The CDR3 bases are TGCAGCGTTGAGGAGAAAAGCACTGAAGCTTTCTTT.

This clonotype appeared a few times. The gene calls are TRBV20-1 and TRBJ1-2; D is undetermined. V was clipped by 1 base and J by 2 bases, with 14 bases between them. The V gene's germline CDR1 is DFQATT and CDR2 SNEGSKA (reference sequence). The CDR3 length is 15 residues. The CDR3 DNA reads TGCAGTGCTAGAGGCCAAAGACTCAAGAACTATGGCTACACCTTC. Translation: CSARGQRLKNYGYTF.

This clonotype was seen more than once but under ten times. The chain employs TRBV12-3 or TRBV12-4 and TRBJ2-1, with 13 nucleotides matching TRBD2. V lost 5 bases and J lost 9; bases outside the gene matches: 7. The CDR3 is 15 residues long. Here the CDR3 reads CASSLRLAGGFEQFF. For the CDR3, the DNA is TGTGCCAGCAGTCTGCGACTAGCGGGGGGATTTGAGCAGTTCTTC.

V and J are TRBV14 and TRBJ2-1; 8 bases match TRBD2. This CDR3 is built from 18 residues. Looked up from germline, CDR1 is SGHDN and CDR2 is FVKESK. Losses at the gene ends were 5 bases for V and 2 bases for J; bases not matched to a gene: 14. The CDR3 DNA is TGTGCCAGCAGCGAACCAAGCCAATCAGCGGGAGCCTACAATGAGCAGTTCTTC. It is translated as CASSEPSQSAGAYNEQFF.

The table lists this clonotype with many counts. The chain employs TRBV29-1 and TRBJ2-1; 7 nucleotides align to TRBD1. From germline, CDR1 is SQVTM and CDR2 ANQGSEA. After removal of 5 bases from V and 4 bases from J, the junction contained 8 bases not matched to a gene. The CDR3 runs to 14 residues. The CDR3: CSVTGTASYNEQFF. The CDR3 nucleotides are TGCAGCGTTACCGGGACAGCGTCATACAATGAGCAGTTCTTC.